The rows below give T cell receptor beta chains drawn from one sample of a study of T cells in localized non-small cell lung cancer. The table came from immunoSEQ multiplex PCR; TCRdb's copy has only in-frame clones and leaves some out. The repertoire has roughly 90,000 clones, approximately 91% of them found once; the top ten carry over 3.5%. Sequenced here: PBMCs, sampled before any cancer treatment. The receptor set was obtained from a woman aged 35-75 years with stage II squamous cell lung carcinoma. CDR3s include the opening cysteine and the closing phenylalanine or tryptophan. D genes are given only for firm matches. Only some rows state a clone size, as once, few, many or a class for expanded clones.

v_call	j_call	d_call	clone_size	cdr3_aa	cdr3_nt
TRBV7-8	TRBJ2-6	-	-	CASSFHGRGNSGANVLTF	TGTGCCAGCAGCTTCCATGGACGGGGTAACTCTGGGGCCAACGTCCTGACTTTC
TRBV5-4	TRBJ2-7	-	-	CASSGGPYEQYF	TGTGCCAGCAGCGGGGGCCCCTACGAGCAGTACTTC
TRBV11-2	TRBJ1-2	-	-	CASRHSSRRFDYGYTF	TGTGCCAGCAGACACTCTTCAAGGAGGTTCGACTATGGCTACACCTTC
TRBV2	TRBJ2-1	TRBD2	once	CASTLGLARLQFF	TGTGCCAGCACCCTAGGACTAGCGAGATTACAGTTCTTC
TRBV7-9	TRBJ2-1	TRBD2	-	CASSGRGANNEQFF	TGTGCCAGCAGCGGGCGGGGGGCCAACAATGAGCAGTTCTTC
TRBV6-5	TRBJ2-2	-	-	CASSYSEIGTGELFF	TGTGCCAGCAGTTACTCGGAGATCGGCACCGGGGAGCTGTTTTTT
TRBV7-2	TRBJ1-2	-	-	CASSLDRIFGYTF	TGTGCCAGCAGCTTAGACAGAATCTTTGGCTACACCTTC
TRBV7-2	TRBJ1-5	-	-	CASSRTRGGNQPQHF	TGTGCCAGCAGCCGGACCCGGGGTGGCAATCAGCCCCAGCATTTT
TRBV7-2	TRBJ1-2	-	-	CASSLGAGLNYGYTF	TGTGCCAGCAGCTTAGGAGCAGGACTAAACTATGGCTACACCTTC
TRBV18	TRBJ1-1	TRBD1	-	CASSPFRQGGNTEAFF	TGTGCCAGCTCACCATTCAGACAGGGTGGGAACACTGAAGCTTTCTTT
TRBV5-1	TRBJ2-5	TRBD2	-	CASSLRGWGTSGDQETQYF	TGCGCCAGCAGCTTGAGGGGCTGGGGGACTAGCGGGGACCAAGAGACCCAGTACTTC
TRBV7-9	TRBJ1-3	-	-	CASSLADSTIGNTIYF	TGTGCCAGCAGCTTAGCAGACAGCACCATTGGAAACACCATATATTTT
TRBV5-1	TRBJ1-1	TRBD1	-	CASSRDSFNEAFF	TGCGCCAGCAGCCGGGACAGTTTTAATGAAGCTTTCTTT
TRBV29-1	TRBJ1-2	-	-	CSVGQPGYTF	TGCAGCGTTGGACAGCCTGGCTACACCTTC
TRBV7-2	TRBJ2-1	-	once	CASSLGRPRYNEQFF	TGTGCCAGCAGCTTAGGTAGACCCCGCTACAATGAGCAGTTCTTC
TRBV6-6	TRBJ2-7	-	once	CASSYLPGSEQYF	TGTGCCAGCAGTTATCTTCCAGGGTCCGAGCAGTACTTC
TRBV4-2	TRBJ1-3	-	-	CASSQESDSGNTIYF	TGTGCCAGCAGCCAAGAATCAGACTCTGGAAACACCATATATTTT
TRBV5-4	TRBJ2-3	-	-	CASSTWTADNTQYF	TGTGCCAGCAGCACGTGGACTGCAGACAATACGCAGTATTTT
TRBV27	TRBJ1-1	-	-	CASSQTLTTEAFF	TGTGCCAGCAGTCAGACCTTAACCACTGAAGCTTTCTTT
TRBV19	TRBJ1-5	TRBD1	-	CASSGLPGQNQPQHF	TGTGCCAGTAGTGGCCTTCCGGGACAGAATCAGCCCCAGCATTTT
TRBV6-1	TRBJ2-5	-	-	CASSEPGLTIGTQYF	TGTGCCAGCAGTGAACCAGGGCTAACGATCGGGACCCAGTACTTC
TRBV19	TRBJ1-5	TRBD1	-	CASSPGTATTSNQPQHF	TGTGCCAGTAGTCCCGGGACAGCAACGACTAGCAATCAGCCCCAGCATTTT
TRBV10-1	TRBJ2-6	-	-	CASSDRSSGANVLTF	TGCGCCAGCAGTGACAGGAGCTCTGGGGCCAACGTCCTGACTTTC
TRBV11-2	TRBJ2-7	TRBD1	-	CASSSLRQGTYEQYF	TGTGCCAGCAGCTCGTTACGACAGGGGACCTACGAGCAGTACTTC
TRBV15	TRBJ2-5	TRBD1	-	CATSRQQGARRQETQYF	TGTGCCACCAGCAGGCAGCAGGGGGCGCGACGCCAAGAGACCCAGTACTTC
TRBV10-2	TRBJ2-5	-	-	CASSQPRRSKETQYF	TGCGCCAGCAGCCAGCCCAGGCGGAGTAAAGAGACCCAGTACTTC
TRBV6-5	TRBJ2-1	-	-	CASSYVGEQFF	TGTGCCAGCAGTTATGTCGGTGAGCAGTTCTTC
TRBV9	TRBJ1-1	-	once	CASSGNTGFMNTEAFF	TGTGCCAGCAGCGGGAATACAGGTTTCATGAACACTGAAGCTTTCTTT
TRBV6-5	TRBJ1-2	TRBD1	-	CASSSWTGGDGYTF	TGTGCCAGCAGTTCCTGGACAGGGGGGGATGGCTACACCTTC
TRBV6-5	TRBJ1-4	-	-	CASRLGEKLFF	TGTGCCAGCAGACTTGGAGAAAAACTGTTTTTT
TRBV5-1	TRBJ2-7	-	-	CASSLVAGVEEQYF	TGCGCCAGCAGCTTGGTCGCAGGGGTCGAAGAGCAGTACTTC
TRBV28	TRBJ1-5	TRBD1	-	CASSPQTGINQPQHF	TGTGCCAGCAGTCCCCAGACAGGGATTAATCAGCCCCAGCATTTT
TRBV19	TRBJ1-1	-	-	CASSIEAAVNTEAFF	TGTGCCAGTAGTATAGAGGCGGCTGTGAACACTGAAGCTTTCTTT
TRBV30	TRBJ1-1	-	-	CAWDRLNTEAFF	TGTGCCTGGGACAGATTGAACACTGAAGCTTTCTTT
TRBV13	TRBJ1-1	-	-	CASSLLEGQTYRHTEAFF	TGTGCCAGCAGCCTCCTTGAGGGTCAGACGTATCGGCACACTGAAGCTTTCTTT
TRBV19	TRBJ2-5	TRBD2	-	CASSKGLAGAETQYF	TGTGCCAGTAGTAAGGGGCTAGCGGGAGCAGAGACCCAGTACTTC
TRBV6-1	TRBJ1-1	TRBD1	-	CASRDRGMNTEAFF	TGTGCCAGCAGAGACAGGGGGATGAACACTGAAGCTTTCTTT
TRBV7-2	TRBJ2-7	-	-	CASSLALNGAMSEQYF	TGTGCCAGCAGCTTAGCCCTCAACGGGGCGATGAGCGAGCAGTACTTC
TRBV18	TRBJ1-1	-	-	CASSPGLNTEAFF	TGTGCCAGCTCACCCGGACTAAACACTGAAGCTTTCTTT
TRBV5-4	TRBJ1-2	-	-	CASSLGGWDGYTF	TGTGCCAGCAGCTTGGGCGGGTGGGATGGCTACACCTTC
TRBV30	TRBJ1-2	-	-	CAKRGLGGYGYTF	TGTGCCAAACGGGGTTTGGGGGGCTATGGCTACACCTTC
TRBV5-6	TRBJ2-5	-	-	CASSSQGGLLETQYF	TGTGCCAGCAGCTCACAGGGAGGACTGTTGGAGACCCAGTACTTC
TRBV18	TRBJ1-2	-	-	CASSPAREDYGYTF	TGTGCCAGCTCACCAGCCAGGGAGGACTATGGCTACACCTTC
TRBV5-4	TRBJ1-2	-	-	CASSSGTAYGYTF	TGTGCCAGCAGTTCCGGGACCGCCTATGGCTACACCTTC
TRBV5-1	TRBJ1-1	TRBD1	-	CASSPGGQHTEAFF	TGCGCCAGCAGCCCAGGGGGACAGCACACTGAAGCTTTCTTT
TRBV5-8	TRBJ1-2	-	-	CASIHRVSKYGYTF	TGTGCCAGCATCCACAGGGTATCGAAGTATGGCTACACCTTC
TRBV7-2	TRBJ1-4	TRBD1	-	CASRTGRGATNEKLFF	TGTGCCAGCCGGACAGGTCGTGGGGCAACTAATGAAAAACTGTTTTTT
TRBV4-2	TRBJ2-3	-	-	CASSQALRVTSTDTQYF	TGTGCCAGCAGCCAAGCGTTGCGCGTCACTAGCACAGATACGCAGTATTTT
TRBV9	TRBJ1-3	TRBD1	-	CASSVSGTESGNTIYF	TGTGCCAGCAGCGTATCCGGGACAGAGTCTGGAAACACCATATATTTT
TRBV5-4	TRBJ1-1	TRBD1	few	CASSSPGQTMNTEAFF	TGTGCCAGCAGTTCACCGGGACAGACCATGAACACTGAAGCTTTCTTT
TRBV19	TRBJ1-5	TRBD1	-	CASRTGSDNQPQHF	TGTGCCAGCAGGACAGGGTCGGACAATCAGCCCCAGCATTTT
TRBV11-2	TRBJ1-1	-	-	CASSRGNTEAFF	TGTGCCAGCAGCCGAGGGAACACTGAAGCTTTCTTT
TRBV5-1	TRBJ2-7	TRBD2	-	CASSYGLAGNSSYEQYF	TGCGCCAGCAGCTACGGACTAGCGGGGAACTCCTCCTACGAGCAGTACTTC
TRBV27	TRBJ2-3	TRBD2	few	CASSLSWLAGADTQYF	TGTGCCAGCAGTTTATCGTGGCTAGCGGGAGCAGATACGCAGTATTTT
TRBV30	TRBJ1-4	-	once	CAWSAGGRWGMRKLFF	TGTGCCTGGAGCGCAGGCGGCAGGTGGGGAATGAGGAAACTGTTTTTT